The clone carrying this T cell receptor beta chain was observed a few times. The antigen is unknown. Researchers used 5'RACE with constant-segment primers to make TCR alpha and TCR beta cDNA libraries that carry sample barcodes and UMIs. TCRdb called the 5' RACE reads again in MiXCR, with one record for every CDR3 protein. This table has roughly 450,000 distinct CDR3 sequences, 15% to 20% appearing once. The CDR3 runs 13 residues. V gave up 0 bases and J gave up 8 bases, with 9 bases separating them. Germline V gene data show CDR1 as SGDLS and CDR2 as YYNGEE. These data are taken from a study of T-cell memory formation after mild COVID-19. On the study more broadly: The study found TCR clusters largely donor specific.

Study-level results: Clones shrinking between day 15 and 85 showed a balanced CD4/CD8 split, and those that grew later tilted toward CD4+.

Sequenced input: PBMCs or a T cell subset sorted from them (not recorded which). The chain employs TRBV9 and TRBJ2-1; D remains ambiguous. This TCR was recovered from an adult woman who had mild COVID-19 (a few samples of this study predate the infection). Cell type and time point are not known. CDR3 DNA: TGTGCCAGCAGCGTAGGGGTAAGGGATGAGCAGTTCTTC. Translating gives CASSVGVRDEQFF.